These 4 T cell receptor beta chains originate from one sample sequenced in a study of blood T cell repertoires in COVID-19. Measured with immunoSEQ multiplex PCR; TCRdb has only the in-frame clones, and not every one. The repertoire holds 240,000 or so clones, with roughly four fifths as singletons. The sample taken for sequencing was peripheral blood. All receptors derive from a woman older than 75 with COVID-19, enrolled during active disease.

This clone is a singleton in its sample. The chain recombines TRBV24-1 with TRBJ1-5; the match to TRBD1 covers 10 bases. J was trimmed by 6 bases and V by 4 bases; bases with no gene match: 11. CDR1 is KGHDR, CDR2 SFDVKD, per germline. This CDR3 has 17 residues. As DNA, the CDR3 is TGTGCCACCAGTGACTCGGGACAGGGGCGTACCACTCAGCCCCAGCATTTT. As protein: CATSDSGQGRTTQPQHF.

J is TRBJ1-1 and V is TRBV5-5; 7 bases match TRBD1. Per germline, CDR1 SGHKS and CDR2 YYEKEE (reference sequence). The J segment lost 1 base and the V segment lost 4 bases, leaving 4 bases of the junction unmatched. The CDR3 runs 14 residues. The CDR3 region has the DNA TGTGCCAGCAGCATACAGGGGAGGAACACTGAAGCTTTCTTT. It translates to CASSIQGRNTEAFF. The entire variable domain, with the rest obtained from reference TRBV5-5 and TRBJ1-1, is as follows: DAGVTQSPTHLIKTRGQQVTLRCSPISGHKSVSWYQQVLGQGPQFIFQYYEKEERGRGNFPDRFSARQFPNYSSELNVNALLLGDSALYLCASSIQGRNTEAFFGQGTRLTVV.

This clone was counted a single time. The CDR3 bases are TGTGCCAGCAGCCTGCCGGGACAGGGGACGCCGACGCAGTACTTC. Protein product: CASSLPGQGTPTQYF. The chain combines TRBV7-9 with TRBJ2-7, with 10 positions matching TRBD1. The junction had 13 bases not matched to a gene; V was cut back by 5 bases and J by 9 bases. Germline V gives CDR1 SEHNR, CDR2 FQNEAQ (reference sequence). The CDR3 has 15 amino acids.

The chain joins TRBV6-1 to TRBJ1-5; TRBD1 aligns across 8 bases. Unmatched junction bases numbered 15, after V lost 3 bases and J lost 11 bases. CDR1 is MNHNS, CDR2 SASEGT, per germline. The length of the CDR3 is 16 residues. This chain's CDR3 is CASSDGVGAGGETQHF. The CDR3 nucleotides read TGTGCCAGCAGTGACGGCGTTGGGGCAGGGGGCGAGACCCAGCATTTT.